A selection of T cell receptor beta chains follows, all from one sample in a study of blood T cell repertoires in COVID-19. The table came from immunoSEQ multiplex PCR; TCRdb's copy has only in-frame clones and leaves some out. The sample has about 190,000 clones, more than 75% seen once; the top ten hold roughly 17%. Sequencing used PBMCs or T cells enriched from blood (not recorded which). The receptors shown here come from a woman aged 50 to 60 with acute COVID-19. Each CDR3 is given with its conserved first and last residue. A D gene is named only where the DNA matches it firmly. Expanded clones are given a class, and other clones once, few, many or no size at all.

TRBJ2-2,TRBV4-3,.,.,TGCGCCAGCAGCCCCTTTCTGACCGGGGAGCTGTTTTTT,CASSPFLTGELFF
TRBJ1-2,TRBV5-6,.,.,TGTGCCAGCACCTTGGGCTCTACCGCCTATGGCTACACCTTC,CASTLGSTAYGYTF
TRBJ2-5,TRBV12-3/TRBV12-4,TRBD1,.,TGTGCCAGCAGAACAGGGGGAGAGACCCAGTACTTC,CASRTGGETQYF
TRBJ1-2,TRBV12-3/TRBV12-4,.,.,TGTGCCAGCAGTTTGGGGGCAGCCTATGGCTACACCTTC,CASSLGAAYGYTF
TRBJ2-5,TRBV7-3,TRBD2,.,TGTGCCAGCAGCTTAACTGGGACTAGCGGAGAGACCCAGTACTTC,CASSLTGTSGETQYF
TRBJ2-3,TRBV3-1/TRBV3-2,TRBD2,.,TGTGCCAGCAGCCTAAGGACTAGCGGCACAGATACGCAGTATTTT,CASSLRTSGTDTQYF
TRBJ1-4,TRBV2,TRBD1,.,TGTGCCAGCAGTCTGGACAGGGGGCTGGAAAAACTGTTTTTT,CASSLDRGLEKLFF
TRBJ2-1,TRBV3-1/TRBV3-2,.,.,TGTGCCAGCAGCCAATCTCCCCGAGACAATGAGCAGTTCTTC,CASSQSPRDNEQFF
TRBJ1-2,TRBV10-2,.,.,TGCGCCAGCAGTAATTATTTCGCAGGGAACTATGGCTACACCTTC,CASSNYFAGNYGYTF
TRBJ2-2,TRBV24-1,.,.,TGTGCCACCAGTGGACAGTCCGCGAACACCGGGGAGCTGTTTTTT,CATSGQSANTGELFF
TRBJ2-2,TRBV19,TRBD1,.,TGTGCCAGTATAACAGGGGGTCACACCGGGGAGCTGTTTTTT,CASITGGHTGELFF
TRBJ2-2,TRBV9,.,.,TGTGCCAGCAGCGTAGTTAGCGCGAACACCGGGGAGCTGTTTTTT,CASSVVSANTGELFF
TRBJ1-1,TRBV2,.,few,TGTGCCAGCACGATCTACGAGGACACTGAAGCTTTCTTT,CASTIYEDTEAFF
TRBJ2-3,TRBV6-5,TRBD2,.,TGTGCCAGCACACCGGTCGGGGGGGTTTTAGATACGCAGTATTTT,CASTPVGGVLDTQYF
TRBJ2-5,TRBV4-1,.,.,TGCGCCAGCAGCCCCTCCACTAGGAGGGAGACCCAGTACTTC,CASSPSTRRETQYF
TRBJ1-2,TRBV5-1,TRBD1,.,TGCGCCAGCAGCTTGGGAGGCGTGGAGGGGGCACGAGGCTACACCTTC,CASSLGGVEGARGYTF
TRBJ2-1,TRBV11-1,TRBD1,.,TGTGCCAGCGTTGGACAGGGCCGATCCAACAATGAGCAGTTCTTC,CASVGQGRSNNEQFF
TRBJ1-3,TRBV28,.,once,TGTGCCACCGGCGAGGCGGGGGGGTCCTTCCGCACCATATATTTT,CATGEAGGSFRTIYF
TRBJ2-4,TRBV28,.,.,TGTGCCAGCAGACAGGGCTATATAGACATTCAGTACTTC,CASRQGYIDIQYF
TRBJ1-2,TRBV5-1,TRBD1,.,TGCGCCAGCAGCTTGGCCTCCGGGACAGGGGGCGCAGGCTATGGCTACACCTTC,CASSLASGTGGAGYGYTF
TRBJ2-1,TRBV5-4,TRBD1,.,TGTGCCAGCAGATACTCCGGGACAGCTCGCGATGAGCAGTTCTTC,CASRYSGTARDEQFF
TRBJ1-5,TRBV7-2,.,few,TGTGCCAGCAGCGCCGGGGTAGGGCGCAATCAGCCCCAGCATTTT,CASSAGVGRNQPQHF
TRBJ2-2,TRBV5-4,TRBD2,.,TGTGCCAGCAGCTTTGGGCTAGCGGGGGCCTCGAACACCGGGGAGCTGTTTTTT,CASSFGLAGASNTGELFF
TRBJ2-1,TRBV10-2,.,.,TGCGCCATGAGTGGGGGGGCCTCCTACAATGAGCAGTTCTTC,CAMSGGASYNEQFF
TRBJ1-6,TRBV2,TRBD1,.,TGTGCCAGCAGTCGGACAGGGCGTTTTAGCTCTCCCCTCCACTTT,CASSRTGRFSSPLHF
TRBJ1-1,TRBV14,TRBD1,few,TGTGCCAGCAGCCCCCGAGGCAGGGGGATCCAGAACACTGAAGCTTTCTTT,CASSPRGRGIQNTEAFF
TRBJ2-3,TRBV7-6,.,.,TGTGCCAGCAGCCCCCACACAGATACGCAGTATTTT,CASSPHTDTQYF
TRBJ1-3,TRBV30,TRBD1,.,TGTGCCTGGAGGCGGGACAGAAACTCTGGAAACACCATATATTTT,CAWRRDRNSGNTIYF
TRBJ1-6,TRBV2,TRBD1,.,TGTGCCAGCAGTCCGCCCGGGACAGGGGTCAAACCCCTCCACTTT,CASSPPGTGVKPLHF
TRBJ2-5,TRBV5-4,TRBD2,.,TGTGCCAGCAGTCCCCTTCCCGGGACTAGCGGGGAGACCCAGTACTTC,CASSPLPGTSGETQYF
TRBJ1-1,TRBV11-1,.,.,TGTGCCAGCAGCCCAAACAGACAGAACACTGAAGCTTTCTTT,CASSPNRQNTEAFF
TRBJ1-6,TRBV2,.,few,TGTGCCAGCAGGGACAATAATTCACCCCTCCACTTT,CASRDNNSPLHF
TRBJ1-5,TRBV7-9,TRBD1,.,TGTGCCGGATCCACAGGGGACAATCAGCCCCAGCATTTT,CAGSTGDNQPQHF
TRBJ1-1,TRBV29-1,.,few,TGCAGCGCTGGGTATACAGGGAGCACTGAAGCTTTCTTT,CSAGYTGSTEAFF
TRBJ1-6,TRBV11-2,.,.,TGTGCCAGCAGTCCTAGAGACCGGGCCCCAGGGACACCCCTCCACTTT,CASSPRDRAPGTPLHF
TRBJ2-5,TRBV2,TRBD2,.,TGTGCCAGCAGACTAGCGGGGGCGCGCCAAGAGACCCAGTACTTC,CASRLAGARQETQYF
TRBJ1-2,TRBV6-5,.,.,TGTGCCAGCACGGACAGCCCCTTGCCTTATGGCTACACCTTC,CASTDSPLPYGYTF
TRBJ1-5,TRBV5-4,.,once,TGTGCCAGCAGGGGGGGTGGAGGACACCCCCGTGAGCCCCAGCATTTT,CASRGGGGHPREPQHF
TRBJ1-6,TRBV30,TRBD1,few,TGTGCCTATAACTCAGGGGGCCTCAGTTCACCCCTCCACTTT,CAYNSGGLSSPLHF
TRBJ1-1,TRBV7-2,.,.,TGTGCCAGCAGCTTAGCGGAGGTGAACACTGAAGCTTTCTTT,CASSLAEVNTEAFF
TRBJ2-5,TRBV28,TRBD2,.,TGTGCCAGCAGAGAAACAGCGGGGGGGCGGGAGACCCAGTACTTC,CASRETAGGRETQYF
TRBJ2-1,TRBV28,TRBD2,.,TGTGCCAGCAGAGGTCGCGTACCTACTAGCGGGGGGGGTTACAATGAGCAGTTCTTC,CASRGRVPTSGGGYNEQFF
TRBJ2-5,TRBV5-1,.,.,TGCGCCAGCAGCTTGACAGATCTCGGAGAGACCCAGTACTTC,CASSLTDLGETQYF
TRBJ1-6,TRBV4-2,.,.,TGTGCCAGCAGTCAAAGGTTTGTCGGGGGGGCCTATAATTCACCCCTCCACTTT,CASSQRFVGGAYNSPLHF
TRBJ2-1,TRBV5-1,TRBD2,.,TGCGCCAGCAGCCAGACTAGCGGGTCCTACAATGAGCAGTTCTTC,CASSQTSGSYNEQFF
TRBJ1-2,TRBV19,TRBD1,once,TGTGCCAGTAGTATTCAGGGGGATGGCTACACCTTC,CASSIQGDGYTF
TRBJ1-2,TRBV12-3/TRBV12-4,.,few,TGTGCCGGTTCACAGGGATCGTATGGCTACACCTTC,CAGSQGSYGYTF
TRBJ1-4,TRBV18,.,.,TGTGCCAGCTCACCACGGGCCTTTGCAACTAATGAAAAACTGTTTTTT,CASSPRAFATNEKLFF
TRBJ2-6,TRBV7-5,.,.,TGTGTCAGAAGCCGGACAGAGTACCGCTCTGGGGCCAACGTCCTGACTTTC,CVRSRTEYRSGANVLTF
TRBJ1-2,TRBV29-1,.,few,TGCAGCGCCGGGACTATCGACGTGGGCTATGGCTACACCTTC,CSAGTIDVGYGYTF
TRBJ1-2,TRBV4-3,TRBD1,few,TGCGCCAGCAGCCAAAGGAGGGACAGGGCGAACTATGGCTACACCTTC,CASSQRRDRANYGYTF
TRBJ1-2,TRBV5-1,TRBD1,.,TGCGCCAGCAGCGATCCCGGACAGGGGAACTATGGCTACACCTTC,CASSDPGQGNYGYTF
TRBJ1-1,TRBV9,.,.,TGTGCCAGCAGAGAGGATTGGGGACACCGCTCATTAGCTTTCTTT,CASREDWGHRSLAFF
TRBJ1-2,TRBV7-2,.,.,TGTGCCAGCAGCTTAGTGCAGGGAGGTAACTATGGCTACACCTTC,CASSLVQGGNYGYTF
TRBJ1-1,TRBV10-3,.,.,TGTGCCATCAGGGCAGCGGATTACATGAACACTGAAGCTTTCTTT,CAIRAADYMNTEAFF
TRBJ2-5,TRBV5-1,TRBD2,few,TGCGCCAGCAGCCCTGGACTAGGCCCCGGTAAAGAGACCCAGTACTTC,CASSPGLGPGKETQYF
TRBJ2-5,TRBV19,TRBD2,.,TGTGCCAGTAGTACTAGGACTAGCGGTATCCAAGAGACCCAGTACTTC,CASSTRTSGIQETQYF